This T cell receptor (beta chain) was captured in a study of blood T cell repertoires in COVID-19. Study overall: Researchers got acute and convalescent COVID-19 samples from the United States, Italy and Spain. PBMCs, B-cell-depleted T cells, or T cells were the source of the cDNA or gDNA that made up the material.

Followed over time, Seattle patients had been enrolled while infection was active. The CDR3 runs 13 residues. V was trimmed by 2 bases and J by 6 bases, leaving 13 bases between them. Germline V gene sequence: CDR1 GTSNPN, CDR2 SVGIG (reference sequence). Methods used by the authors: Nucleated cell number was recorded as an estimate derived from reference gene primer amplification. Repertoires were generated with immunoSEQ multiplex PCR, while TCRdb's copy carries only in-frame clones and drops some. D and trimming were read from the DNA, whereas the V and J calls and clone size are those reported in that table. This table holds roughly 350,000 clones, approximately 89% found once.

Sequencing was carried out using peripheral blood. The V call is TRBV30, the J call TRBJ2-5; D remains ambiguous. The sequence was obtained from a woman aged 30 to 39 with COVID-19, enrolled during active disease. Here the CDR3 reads CAWSKERRQTQYF. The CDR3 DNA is TGTGCCTGGAGTAAAGAAAGGAGACAGACCCAGTACTTC.